A single TCR beta chain is shown here with its context. The sample originates from a study of blood T cell repertoires in COVID-19. About the study: Acute-phase and convalescent COVID-19 samples originated in the United States, Italy and Spain.

Authors' analysis steps: Amplification from reference gene primers served as the basis for estimated nucleated cell counts. Some clones are missing from TCRdb's copy, which holds only in-frame ones; the method was immunoSEQ multiplex PCR. V, J and clone size are those of that table, while D and trimming were read from the DNA. Of about 54,000 clones listed, 90% are singletons. The germline V gene has CDR1 SGHAT and CDR2 FQNNGV. The CDR3 is 17 amino acids. Trimming removed 2 bases from V and 8 bases from J, with 19 bases in between. The chain recombines TRBV11-2 with TRBJ1-6; tentative D call: TRBD1 (5 bases). Sequenced sample: peripheral blood. This clonotype was obtained from a man aged 50 or older with acute or convalescent COVID-19. Here the CDR3 DNA reads TGTGCCAGCAGCTTAAGACAGTCCAGAATCTCCTATTCACCCCTCCACTTT. Translated: CASSLRQSRISYSPLHF.